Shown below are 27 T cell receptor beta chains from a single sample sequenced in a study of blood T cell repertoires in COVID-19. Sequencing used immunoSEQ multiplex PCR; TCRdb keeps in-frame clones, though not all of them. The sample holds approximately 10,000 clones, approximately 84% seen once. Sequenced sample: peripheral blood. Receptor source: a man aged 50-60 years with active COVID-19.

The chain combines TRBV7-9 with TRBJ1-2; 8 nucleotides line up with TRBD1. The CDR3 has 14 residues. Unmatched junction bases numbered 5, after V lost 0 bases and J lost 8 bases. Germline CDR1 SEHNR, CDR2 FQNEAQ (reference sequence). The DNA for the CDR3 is TGTGCCAGCAGCTTAGCCCAGGGGGCCGGAGGCTACACCTTC. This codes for CASSLAQGAGGYTF. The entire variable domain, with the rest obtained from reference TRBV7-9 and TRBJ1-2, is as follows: DTGVSQNPRHKITKRGQNVTFRCDPISEHNRLYWYRQTLGQGPEFLTYFQNEAQLEKSRLLSDRFSAERPKGSFSTLEIQRTEQGDSAMYLCASSLAQGAGGYTFGSGTRLTVV.

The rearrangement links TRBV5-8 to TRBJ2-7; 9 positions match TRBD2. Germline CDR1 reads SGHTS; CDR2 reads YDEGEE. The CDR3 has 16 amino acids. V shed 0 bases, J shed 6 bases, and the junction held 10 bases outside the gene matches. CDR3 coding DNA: TGTGCCAGCAGCTTGGGGGTAATAGCGGGAGTGGGCGAGCAGTACTTC. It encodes CASSLGVIAGVGEQYF.

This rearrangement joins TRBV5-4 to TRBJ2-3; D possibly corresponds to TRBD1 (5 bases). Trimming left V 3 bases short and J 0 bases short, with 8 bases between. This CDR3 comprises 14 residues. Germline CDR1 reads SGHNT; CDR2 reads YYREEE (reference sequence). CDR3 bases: TGTGCCAGCAGCTCAGGGCCGAGCACAGATACGCAGTATTTT. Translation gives CASSSGPSTDTQYF.

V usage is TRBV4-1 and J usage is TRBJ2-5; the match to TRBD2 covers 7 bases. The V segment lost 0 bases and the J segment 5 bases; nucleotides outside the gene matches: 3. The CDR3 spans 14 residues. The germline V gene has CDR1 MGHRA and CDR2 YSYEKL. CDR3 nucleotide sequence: TGCGCCAGCAGCCAAGAAGGGGAGGGCGAGACCCAGTACTTC. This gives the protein CASSQEGEGETQYF.

The CDR3 sequence is CASSLARSEQFF. The CDR3 DNA reads TGTGCCAGCAGTTTAGCGCGAAGTGAGCAGTTCTTC. The chain is built from TRBV12-3 or TRBV12-4 and TRBJ2-1; D is ambiguous. The V gene lost 0 bases and the J gene lost 9 bases, with 6 bases spanning the gap. The CDR3 covers 12 residues.

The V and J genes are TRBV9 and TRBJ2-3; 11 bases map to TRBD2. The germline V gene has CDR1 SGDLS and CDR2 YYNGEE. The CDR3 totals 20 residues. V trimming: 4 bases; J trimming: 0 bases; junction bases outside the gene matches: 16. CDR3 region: CASSPGGLAVVLESTDTQYF. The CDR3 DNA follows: TGTGCCAGCAGCCCGGGGGGACTAGCGGTAGTATTGGAGAGCACAGATACGCAGTATTTT.

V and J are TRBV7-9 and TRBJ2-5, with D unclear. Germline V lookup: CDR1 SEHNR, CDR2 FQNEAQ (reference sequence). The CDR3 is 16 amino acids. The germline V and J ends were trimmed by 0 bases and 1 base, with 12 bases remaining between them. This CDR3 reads CASSLALAVPQETQYF. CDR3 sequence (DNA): TGTGCCAGCAGCTTAGCGCTGGCAGTGCCCCAAGAGACCCAGTACTTC.

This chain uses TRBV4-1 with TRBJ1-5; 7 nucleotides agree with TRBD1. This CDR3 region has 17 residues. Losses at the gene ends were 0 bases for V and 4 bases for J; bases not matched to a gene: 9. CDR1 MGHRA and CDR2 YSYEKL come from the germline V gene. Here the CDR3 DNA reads TGCGCCAGCAGCCAAGATTGGGGGACAGCGACTAATCAGCCCCAGCATTTT. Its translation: CASSQDWGTATNQPQHF.

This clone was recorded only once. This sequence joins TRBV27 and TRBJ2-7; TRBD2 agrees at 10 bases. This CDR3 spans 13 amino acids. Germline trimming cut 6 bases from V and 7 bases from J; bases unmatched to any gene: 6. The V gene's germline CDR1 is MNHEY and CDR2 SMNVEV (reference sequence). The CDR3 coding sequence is TGTGCCAGCAGCGGGACTAGCGAGGGGGAGCAGTACTTC. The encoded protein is CASSGTSEGEQYF.

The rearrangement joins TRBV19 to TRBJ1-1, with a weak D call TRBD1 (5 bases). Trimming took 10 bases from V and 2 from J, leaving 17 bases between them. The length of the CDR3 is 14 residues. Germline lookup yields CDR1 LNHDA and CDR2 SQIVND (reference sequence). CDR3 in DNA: TGTGCCACGAGATGGGGGGAGGGCAACACTGAAGCTTTCTTT. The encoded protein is CATRWGEGNTEAFF. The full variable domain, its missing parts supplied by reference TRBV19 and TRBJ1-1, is DGGITQSPKYLFRKEGQNVTLSCEQNLNHDAMYWYRQDPGQGLRLIYYSQIVNDFQKGDIAEGYSVSREKKESFPLTVTSAQKNPTAFYLCATRWGEGNTEAFFGQGTRLTVV.

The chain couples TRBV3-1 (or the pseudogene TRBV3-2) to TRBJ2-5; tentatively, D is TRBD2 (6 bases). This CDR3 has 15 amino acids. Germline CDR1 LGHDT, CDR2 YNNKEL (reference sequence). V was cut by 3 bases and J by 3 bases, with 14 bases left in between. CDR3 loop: CASSQSRRAKETQYF. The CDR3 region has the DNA TGTGCCAGCAGCCAGTCTCGGAGGGCGAAAGAGACCCAGTACTTC.

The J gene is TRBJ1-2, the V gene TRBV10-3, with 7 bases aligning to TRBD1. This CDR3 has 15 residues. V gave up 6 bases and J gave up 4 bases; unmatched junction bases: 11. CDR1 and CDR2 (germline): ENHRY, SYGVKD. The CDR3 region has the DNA TGTGCCATCAGCCCGGAACAGGGGTACGGCTATGGCTACACCTTC. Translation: CAISPEQGYGYGYTF.

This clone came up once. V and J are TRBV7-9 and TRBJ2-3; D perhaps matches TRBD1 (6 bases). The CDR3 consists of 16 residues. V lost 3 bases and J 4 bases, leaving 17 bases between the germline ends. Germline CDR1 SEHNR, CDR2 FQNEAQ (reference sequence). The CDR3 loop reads CASSLESGDLPDTQYF. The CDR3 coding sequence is TGTGCCAGCAGCTTGGAATCAGGGGATCTTCCAGATACGCAGTATTTT.

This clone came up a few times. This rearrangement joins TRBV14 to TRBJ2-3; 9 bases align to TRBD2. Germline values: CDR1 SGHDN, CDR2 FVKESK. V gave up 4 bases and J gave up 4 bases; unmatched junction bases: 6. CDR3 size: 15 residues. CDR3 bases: TGTGCCAGCAGCCGACTAGCGGAATGGGCAGATACGCAGTATTTT. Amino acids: CASSRLAEWADTQYF.

The CDR3 DNA reads TGTGCCAGCAGCACCAAAGCAGCGGGAGGGGGGGAGACCCAGTACTTC. This encodes CASSTKAAGGGETQYF. This sequence joins TRBV13 and TRBJ2-5; TRBD2 agrees at 10 bases. CDR3 length: 16 residues. Trimming took 5 bases from V and 5 from J; bases not matched to a gene: 11. Germline-derived CDR1 and CDR2 are PRHDT and FYEKMQ (reference sequence). Full variable domain (outside the CDR3, taken from reference TRBV13 and TRBJ2-5): AAGVIQSPRHLIKEKRETATLKCYPIPRHDTVYWYQQGPGQDPQFLISFYEKMQSDKGSIPDRFSAQQFSDYHSELNMSSLELGDSALYFCASSTKAAGGGETQYFGPGTRLLVL.

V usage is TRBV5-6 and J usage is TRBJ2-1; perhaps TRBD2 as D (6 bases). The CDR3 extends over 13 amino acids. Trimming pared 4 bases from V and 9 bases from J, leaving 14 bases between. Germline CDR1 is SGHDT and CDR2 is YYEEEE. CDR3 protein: CASSPDGRGEQFF. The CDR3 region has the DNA TGTGCCAGCAGCCCGGATGGGCGGGGTGAGCAGTTCTTC.

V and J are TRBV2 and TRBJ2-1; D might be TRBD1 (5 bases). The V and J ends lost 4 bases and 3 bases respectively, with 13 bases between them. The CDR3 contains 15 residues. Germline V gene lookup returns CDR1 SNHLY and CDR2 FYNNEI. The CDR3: CASSARQKSYNEQFF. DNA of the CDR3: TGTGCCAGCAGTGCAAGACAGAAAAGCTACAATGAGCAGTTCTTC.

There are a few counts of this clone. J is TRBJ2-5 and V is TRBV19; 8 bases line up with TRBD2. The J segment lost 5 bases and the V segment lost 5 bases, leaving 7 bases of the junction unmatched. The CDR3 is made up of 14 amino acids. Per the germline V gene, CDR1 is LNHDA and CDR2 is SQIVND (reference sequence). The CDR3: CASSPGLAMETQYF. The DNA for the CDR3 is TGTGCCAGTAGTCCCGGACTAGCCATGGAGACCCAGTACTTC.

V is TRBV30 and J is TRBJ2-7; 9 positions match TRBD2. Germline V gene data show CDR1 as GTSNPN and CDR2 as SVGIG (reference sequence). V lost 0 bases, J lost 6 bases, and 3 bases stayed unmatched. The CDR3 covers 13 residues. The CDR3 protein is CAWSVSGGSEQYF. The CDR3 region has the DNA TGTGCCTGGAGTGTAAGCGGGGGGAGCGAGCAGTACTTC.

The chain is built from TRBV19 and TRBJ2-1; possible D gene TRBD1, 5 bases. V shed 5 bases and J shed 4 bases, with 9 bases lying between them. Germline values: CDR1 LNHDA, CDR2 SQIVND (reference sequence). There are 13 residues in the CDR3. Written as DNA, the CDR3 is TGTGCCAGTAGTTTGGGGCCGTACAATGAGCAGTTCTTC. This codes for CASSLGPYNEQFF.

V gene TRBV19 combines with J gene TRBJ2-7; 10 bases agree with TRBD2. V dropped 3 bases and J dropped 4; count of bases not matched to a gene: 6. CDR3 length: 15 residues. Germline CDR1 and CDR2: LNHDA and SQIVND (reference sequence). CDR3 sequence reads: CASSISLAGAYEQYF. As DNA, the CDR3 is TGTGCCAGTAGTATCTCGCTAGCGGGAGCTTACGAGCAGTACTTC.

The CDR3 region is CASTTPGGGGSGHTDTQYF. CDR3 bases: TGTGCCAGCACCACTCCGGGGGGGGGAGGCTCAGGACACACAGATACGCAGTATTTT. This chain joins TRBV2 and TRBJ2-3, with 8 bases matching TRBD2. From germline, CDR1 is SNHLY and CDR2 FYNNEI. This CDR3 is 19 amino acids long. After removal of 7 bases from V and 2 bases from J, the junction contained 20 bases not matched to a gene.

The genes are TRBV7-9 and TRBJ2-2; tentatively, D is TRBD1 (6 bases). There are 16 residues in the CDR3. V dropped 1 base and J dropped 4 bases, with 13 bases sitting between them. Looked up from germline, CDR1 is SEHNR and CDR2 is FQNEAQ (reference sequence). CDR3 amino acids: CASSLGAGESTGELFF. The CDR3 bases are TGTGCCAGCAGCTTAGGGGCAGGGGAGAGCACCGGGGAGCTGTTTTTT.

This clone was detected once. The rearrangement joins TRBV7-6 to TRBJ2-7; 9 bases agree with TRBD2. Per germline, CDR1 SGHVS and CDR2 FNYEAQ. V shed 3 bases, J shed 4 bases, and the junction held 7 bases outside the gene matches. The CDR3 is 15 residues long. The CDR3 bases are TGTGCCAGCAGCTTCTTAGCGGGAGACCATTACGAGCAGTACTTC. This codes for CASSFLAGDHYEQYF.

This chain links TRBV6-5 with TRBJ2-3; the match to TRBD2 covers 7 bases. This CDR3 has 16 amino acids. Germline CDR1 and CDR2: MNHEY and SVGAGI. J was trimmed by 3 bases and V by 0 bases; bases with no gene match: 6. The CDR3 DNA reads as TGTGCCAGCAGTTACTCGAGTAGCGGGTTTACAGATACGCAGTATTTT. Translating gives CASSYSSSGFTDTQYF.

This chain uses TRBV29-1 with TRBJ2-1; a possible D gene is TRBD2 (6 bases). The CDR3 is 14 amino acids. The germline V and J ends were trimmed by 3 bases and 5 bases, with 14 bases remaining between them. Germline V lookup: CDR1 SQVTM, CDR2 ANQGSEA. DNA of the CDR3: TGCAGCGTTGATGGGGGGACCCGAGACAATGAGCAGTTCTTC. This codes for CSVDGGTRDNEQFF.

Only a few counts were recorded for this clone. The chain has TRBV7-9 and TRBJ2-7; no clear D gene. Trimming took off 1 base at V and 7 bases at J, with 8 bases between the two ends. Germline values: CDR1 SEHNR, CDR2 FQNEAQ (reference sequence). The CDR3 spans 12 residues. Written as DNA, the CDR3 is TGTGCCAGCAGCTTAGGGCTTCGTGAGCAGTACTTC. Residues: CASSLGLREQYF.